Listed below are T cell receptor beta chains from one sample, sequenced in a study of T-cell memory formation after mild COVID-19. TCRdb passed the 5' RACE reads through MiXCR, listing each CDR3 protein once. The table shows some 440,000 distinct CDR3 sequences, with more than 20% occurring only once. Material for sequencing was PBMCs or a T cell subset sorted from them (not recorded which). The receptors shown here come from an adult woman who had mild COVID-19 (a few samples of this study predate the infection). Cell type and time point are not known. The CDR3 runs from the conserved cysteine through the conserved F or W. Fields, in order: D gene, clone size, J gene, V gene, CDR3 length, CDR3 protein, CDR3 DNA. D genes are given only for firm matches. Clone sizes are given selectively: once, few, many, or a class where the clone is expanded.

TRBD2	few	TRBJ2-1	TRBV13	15	CASSLGTSGRFSEFF	TGTGCCAGCAGCTTAGGGACTAGCGGGAGGTTCTCTGAGTTCTTC
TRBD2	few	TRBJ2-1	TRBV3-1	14	CASHPSGSYNEQFF	TGTGCCAGCCACCCTAGCGGCTCCTACAATGAGCAGTTCTTC
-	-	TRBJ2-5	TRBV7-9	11	CASSLEEGRHF	TGTGCCAGCAGCTTAGAGGAGGGTAGGCACTTC
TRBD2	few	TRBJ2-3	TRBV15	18	CATSRDWAAGGGPDTQYF	TGTGCCACCAGCAGAGATTGGGCGGCGGGAGGGGGACCAGATACGCAGTATTTT
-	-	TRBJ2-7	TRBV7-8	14	CASSLSPRFYEQYF	TGTGCCAGCAGCTTGTCTCCCCGCTTCTACGAGCAGTACTTC
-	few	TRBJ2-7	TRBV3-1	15	CASSQDRTGANEQYF	TGTGCCAGCAGCCAAGATAGGACCGGGGCCAACGAGCAGTACTTC
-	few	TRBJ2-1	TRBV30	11	CAWSVVNEQFF	TGTGCCTGGAGTGTGGTGAATGAGCAGTTCTTC
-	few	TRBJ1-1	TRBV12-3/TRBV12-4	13	CASSQQENTEAFF	TGTGCCAGCAGTCAACAGGAGAACACTGAAGCTTTCTTT
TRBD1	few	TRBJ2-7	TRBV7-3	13	CASSLQQGGEQYF	TGTGCCAGCAGCTTACAACAGGGGGGCGAGCAGTACTTC
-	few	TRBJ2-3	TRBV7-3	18	CASSQAPDDAGFPDTQYF	TGTGCCAGCAGCCAAGCCCCGGACGACGCCGGGTTTCCAGATACGCAGTATTTT
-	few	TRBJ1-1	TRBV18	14	CASSPRAEYTEAFF	TGTGCCAGCTCACCAAGGGCAGAGTACACTGAAGCTTTCTTT
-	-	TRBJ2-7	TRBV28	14	CASRSRKTSYEQYF	TGTGCCAGCAGGTCGAGGAAGACCTCCTACGAGCAGTACTTC
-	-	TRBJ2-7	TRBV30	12	CAWSQAWNEQYF	TGTGCCTGGAGTCAGGCGTGGAACGAGCAGTACTTC
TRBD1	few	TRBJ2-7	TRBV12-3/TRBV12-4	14	CASSPADRGHEQYF	TGTGCCAGCAGTCCCGCCGACAGGGGCCACGAGCAGTACTTC
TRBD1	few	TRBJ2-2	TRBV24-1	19	CATSDLEDRGPPNTGELFF	TGTGCCACCAGTGATTTGGAAGACAGGGGGCCTCCGAACACCGGGGAGCTGTTTTTT
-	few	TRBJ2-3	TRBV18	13	CASSPLLTDTQYF	TGTGCCAGCTCACCACTCCTTACAGATACGCAGTATTTT
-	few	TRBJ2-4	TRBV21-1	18	CASSSLTGGRVAKNIQYF	TGTGCCAGCAGCAGCCTGACAGGGGGCAGAGTAGCCAAAAACATTCAGTACTTC
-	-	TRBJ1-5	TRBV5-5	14	CASSRNSNNQPQHF	TGTGCCAGCAGCCGTAACTCTAACAATCAGCCCCAGCATTTT
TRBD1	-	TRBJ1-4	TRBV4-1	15	CASSQVQGAYEKLFF	TGCGCCAGCAGCCAGGTACAGGGGGCGTATGAAAAACTGTTTTTT
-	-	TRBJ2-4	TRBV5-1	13	CASSLTESDIQYF	TGCGCCAGCAGTTTGACTGAGTCGGACATTCAGTACTTC
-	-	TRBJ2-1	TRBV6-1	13	CASSEAQRHEQFF	TGTGCCAGCAGTGAAGCACAGCGACACGAGCAGTTCTTC
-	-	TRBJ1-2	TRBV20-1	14	CSARDLGANYGYTF	TGCAGTGCTAGAGATCTAGGAGCGAACTATGGCTACACCTTC
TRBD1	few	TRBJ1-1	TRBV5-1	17	CASSLALGGTDNTEAFF	TGCGCCAGCAGCTTGGCGCTCGGGGGGACAGACAACACTGAAGCTTTCTTT
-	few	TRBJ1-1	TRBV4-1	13	CASSQAAFGAAFF	TGCGCCAGCAGCCAAGCCGCCTTTGGGGCAGCTTTCTTT
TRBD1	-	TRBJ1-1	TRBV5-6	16	CASSPPRTGWDTEAFF	TGTGCCAGCAGTCCTCCCCGGACAGGGTGGGACACTGAAGCTTTCTTT
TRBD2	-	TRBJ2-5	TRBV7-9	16	CASRLTGSSGIETQYF	TGTGCCAGCAGGCTTACTGGGAGTAGCGGGATAGAGACCCAGTACTTC
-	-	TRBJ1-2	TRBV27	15	CASSLWGGSNYGYTF	TGTGCCAGCAGTTTATGGGGGGGCTCTAACTATGGCTACACCTTC
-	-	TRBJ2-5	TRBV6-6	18	CASSYPFLGDEEKETQYF	TGTGCCAGCAGTTATCCATTTTTGGGGGACGAAGAAAAAGAGACCCAGTACTTC
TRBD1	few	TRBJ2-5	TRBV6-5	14	CASSYSRGPETQYF	TGTGCCAGCAGCTACTCCAGGGGGCCGGAGACCCAGTACTTC